This TCR beta chain was retrieved from a study of blood T cell repertoires in COVID-19. Repertoires were generated with immunoSEQ multiplex PCR, while TCRdb's copy carries only in-frame clones and drops some. The sample has tens of thousands of clones, 77% seen once. From germline, CDR1 is MDHEN and CDR2 SYDVKM. The CDR3 runs to 12 residues. Between the trimmed V and J ends, which lost 2 bases and 7 bases, there was a span of 5 bases. The chain employs TRBV28 and TRBJ2-2; D remains unclear. The sequenced sample consisted of peripheral blood. The TCR originated in a man aged 65 to 85 with COVID-19, enrolled during active disease. The CDR3 DNA sequence: TGTGCCAGCAGTTTAGTGTACGGGGAGCTGTTTTTT. It specifies CASSLVYGELFF.